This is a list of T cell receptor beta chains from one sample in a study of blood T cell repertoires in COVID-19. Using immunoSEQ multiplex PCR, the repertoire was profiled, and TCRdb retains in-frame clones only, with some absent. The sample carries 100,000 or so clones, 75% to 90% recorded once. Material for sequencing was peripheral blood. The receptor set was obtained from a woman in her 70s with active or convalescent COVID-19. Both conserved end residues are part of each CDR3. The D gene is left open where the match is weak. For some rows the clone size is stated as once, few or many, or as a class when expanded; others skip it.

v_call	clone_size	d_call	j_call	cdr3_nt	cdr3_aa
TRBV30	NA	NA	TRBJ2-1	TGTGCCTGGGACAGACACAATGAGCAGTTCTTC	CAWDRHNEQFF
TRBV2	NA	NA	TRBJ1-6	TGTGCCAGCAGTGCTGCAGTAAATTCACCCCTCCACTTT	CASSAAVNSPLHF
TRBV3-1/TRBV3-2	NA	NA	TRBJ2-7	TGTGCCAGCAGCCAAGGCGACGAGCAGTACTTC	CASSQGDEQYF
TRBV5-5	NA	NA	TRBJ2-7	TGTGCCAGCAGCTTGGGCTGGGACACATCCTACGAGCAGTACTTC	CASSLGWDTSYEQYF
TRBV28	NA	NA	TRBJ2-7	TGTGCCAGCAGTCTAGGGGTTAGCGGTATTTACGAGCAGTACTTC	CASSLGVSGIYEQYF
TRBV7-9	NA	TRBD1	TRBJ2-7	TGTGCCAGCAGCCCGGGACAGCACTCCTACGAGCAGTACTTC	CASSPGQHSYEQYF
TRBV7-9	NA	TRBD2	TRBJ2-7	TGTGCCAGCAGCTCCCCCCCACTAGCGGGGGACGCCTACGAGCAGTACTTC	CASSSPPLAGDAYEQYF
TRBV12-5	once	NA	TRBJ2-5	TGTGCTAGTGGTTTGGTACAGGACACAGTTTTGGAGACCCAGTACTTC	CASGLVQDTVLETQYF
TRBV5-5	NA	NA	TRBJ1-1	TGTGCCAGCAGCTTGACTCCGGGGGAAGCTTTCTTT	CASSLTPGEAFF
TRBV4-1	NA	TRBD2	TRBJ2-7	TGCGCCAGCAGCCTAACTAGCGGGGTCTCCTACGAGCAGTACTTC	CASSLTSGVSYEQYF
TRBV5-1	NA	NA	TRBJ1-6	TGCGCCAGCAGCTCCGGGGACATGCAGAACCCCTATAATTCACCCCTCCACTTT	CASSSGDMQNPYNSPLHF
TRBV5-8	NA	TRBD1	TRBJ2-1	TGTGCCAGCAGCCCCCGACAGGGTCCGTTCTTAAATTACAATGAGCAGTTCTTC	CASSPRQGPFLNYNEQFF
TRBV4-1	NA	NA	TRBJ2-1	TGCGCCAGCAGCCAAGCAACAGGAGAAACCTACAATGAGCAGTTCTTC	CASSQATGETYNEQFF
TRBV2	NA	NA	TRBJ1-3	TGTGCCAGCACCACTACCTCTGGAAACACCATATATTTT	CASTTTSGNTIYF
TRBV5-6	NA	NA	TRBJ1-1	TGTGCCAGCAGCATGACAGGCGCCCTGAACACTGAAGCTTTCTTT	CASSMTGALNTEAFF
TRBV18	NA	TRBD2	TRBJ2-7	TGTGCCAGCTCACTCCTAGCGGGAGGAAACCACGAGCAGTACTTC	CASSLLAGGNHEQYF
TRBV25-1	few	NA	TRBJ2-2	TGTGCCAGCCTTCCGACCGGGGAGCTGTTTTTT	CASLPTGELFF
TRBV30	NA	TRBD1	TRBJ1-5	TGTGCCTGGAGTACTCCGGGACAGGGTCATCAGCCCCAGCATTTT	CAWSTPGQGHQPQHF
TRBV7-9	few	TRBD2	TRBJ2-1	TGTGCCAGCAGCCTGAGTGGTAGCGGGAGAGGTGAGCAGTTCTTC	CASSLSGSGRGEQFF
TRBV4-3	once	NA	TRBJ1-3	TGCGCCAGCAGCCAAGCCTTATATTCTGGAAACACCATATATTTT	CASSQALYSGNTIYF
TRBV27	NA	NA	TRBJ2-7	TGTGCCAGCAGTTTATCAGGGGGATCTCTCTACGAGCAGTACTTC	CASSLSGGSLYEQYF
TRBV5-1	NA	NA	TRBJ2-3	TGCGCCAGCAGCTTGGAGGGGGGCACAGATACGCAGTATTTT	CASSLEGGTDTQYF
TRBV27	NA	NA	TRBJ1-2	TGTGCCAGCAGTTTATGGGGCGGCTCATCCTATGGCTACACCTTC	CASSLWGGSSYGYTF
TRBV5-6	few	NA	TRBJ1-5	TGTGCCAGCAGCTTCGGTTTGGAGAACCAGCCCCAGCATTTT	CASSFGLENQPQHF
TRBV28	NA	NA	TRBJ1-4	TGTGCCAGCAGTTTCCCGGACATCTCTGAAAAACTGTTTTTT	CASSFPDISEKLFF
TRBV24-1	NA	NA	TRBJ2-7	TGTGCCACCAGTGATCCCGGGGAGGAAGCCGAGCAGTACTTC	CATSDPGEEAEQYF
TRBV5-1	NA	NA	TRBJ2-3	TGCGCCAGCAGCTTCCGTACAGGGTTTGGCACAGATACGCAGTATTTT	CASSFRTGFGTDTQYF
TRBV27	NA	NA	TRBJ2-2	TGTGCCAGCAAGCGAGGTCCGAACACCGGGGAGCTGTTTTTT	CASKRGPNTGELFF
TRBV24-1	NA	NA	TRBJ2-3	TGTGCCACCAGTGATTTATCGGGGTCCCTCGGGGGCACAGATACGCAGTATTTT	CATSDLSGSLGGTDTQYF
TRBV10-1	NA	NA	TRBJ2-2	TGCGCCAGCAGTCAGGGCAACACCGGGGAGCTGTTTTTT	CASSQGNTGELFF
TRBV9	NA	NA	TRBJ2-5	TGTGCCAGCAGCGCCATCGGGACTTCCGGGGAGACCCAGTACTTC	CASSAIGTSGETQYF
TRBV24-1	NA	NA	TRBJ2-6	TGTGCCACCAGTGATCCCGGGTCTGGGGCCAACGTCCTGACTTTC	CATSDPGSGANVLTF
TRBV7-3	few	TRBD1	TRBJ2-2	TGTGCCAGCAGCTTCGACAGGGTCGGCACCGGGGAGCTGTTTTTT	CASSFDRVGTGELFF
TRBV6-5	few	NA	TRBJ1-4	TGTGCCAGCAGGAAACGCGGGAGTAATGAAAAACTGTTTTTT	CASRKRGSNEKLFF
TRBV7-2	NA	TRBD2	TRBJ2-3	TGTGCCAGCAGCTTCGGACTAGCGGGGGTGGATACGCAGTATTTT	CASSFGLAGVDTQYF
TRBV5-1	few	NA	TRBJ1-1	TGCGCCAGCAGCTTGAGTGCGGGCATGAACACTGAAGCTTTCTTT	CASSLSAGMNTEAFF
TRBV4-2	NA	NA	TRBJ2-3	TGTGCCAGCAGCCAAGTTGCCGGGGGAGTAGTAGATACGCAGTATTTT	CASSQVAGGVVDTQYF
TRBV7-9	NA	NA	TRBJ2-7	TGTGCCAGCGGCAGGGAAGTAGCCTACGAGCAGTACTTC	CASGREVAYEQYF
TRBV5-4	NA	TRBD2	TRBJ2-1	TGTGCCAGTGCAAAACGGGGGGGCGACAATGAGCAGTTCTTC	CASAKRGGDNEQFF
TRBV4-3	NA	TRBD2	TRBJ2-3	TGCGCCAGCAGCCAAGATGGAACCTTAGCGGGGGAGTCGACAGATACGCAGTATTTT	CASSQDGTLAGESTDTQYF